One and the same sample provided the 27 T cell receptor beta chains below, sequenced in a study of human thymus T cells (dated by TCRdb to about 2020). Library creation used the immunoSEQ multiplex PCR assay. TCRdb mirrors the immuneACCESS table, restricted to in-frame sequences. Some clones are absent from its copies; in checked studies, under half trace to an unresolved V gene, and the reason for the others is unknown. Counted in this sample were around 130,000 clones; around 96% of them appeared once. The biggest ten clones account for more than 0.02% of the sample. The thymus tissue came from surgical resects taken out during corrective cardiac surgery. The specimen sequenced was thymus tissue. These receptors originate from a boy in the first two years of life with a congenital heart defect but otherwise immunologically healthy.

Concerning this clone itself: One end of the junction fails to match germline, which may point to a read error. This rearrangement joins TRBV6-6 to TRBJ2-1, with D unresolved. Germline CDR1 MNHNY, CDR2 SVGAGI (reference sequence). The CDR3 contains 13 residues. For the CDR3, the DNA is TGTGCCAGCAGTCGTACAAACCCCCCCGAGCGGTTCTTC. Translation gives CASSRTNPPERFF.

This chain joins TRBV27 and TRBJ2-7; D not certain. Trimming removed 3 bases at V and 6 bases at J, with 18 bases between. This CDR3 has 15 amino acids. Germline V gene data show CDR1 as MNHEY and CDR2 as SMNVEV (reference sequence). CDR3: CASSFWVEFISEQYF. CDR3 sequence (DNA): TGTGCCAGCAGTTTTTGGGTAGAATTTATTAGCGAGCAGTACTTC.

The chain joins TRBV9 to TRBJ2-6; D is ambiguous. Trimming left V 0 bases short and J 2 bases short, with 0 bases between. This CDR3 is 13 amino acids long. The V gene's germline CDR1 is SGDLS and CDR2 YYNGEE. This CDR3 reads CASSVAGANVLTF. In DNA form, the CDR3 reads TGTGCCAGCAGCGTAGCTGGGGCCAACGTCCTGACTTTC.

The V and J genes are TRBV5-5 and TRBJ2-7; perhaps D is TRBD1 or TRBD2 (7 bases each). Germline V gene data show CDR1 as SGHKS and CDR2 as YYEKEE (reference sequence). CDR3 length: 14 amino acids. V dropped 4 bases and J dropped 3 bases, with 14 bases sitting between them. The CDR3 DNA is TGTGCCAGCAGCACCAGGGGGGGTGGCTACGAGCAGTACTTC. Protein: CASSTRGGGYEQYF.

The chain uses TRBV9 and TRBJ2-3; a weak D match, TRBD2 (5 bases). Looked up from germline, CDR1 is SGDLS and CDR2 is YYNGEE. The CDR3 contains 14 residues. V lost 3 bases and J lost 1, with 9 bases in between. CDR3 residues: CASSGEGRTDTQYF. CDR3 DNA: TGTGCCAGCAGCGGAGAGGGCCGCACAGATACGCAGTATTTT. Combining the CDR3 with reference TRBV9 and TRBJ2-3 gives the whole variable domain DSGVTQTPKHLITATGQRVTLRCSPRSGDLSVYWYQQSLDQGLQFLIQYYNGEERAKGNILERFSAQQFPDLHSELNLSSLELGDSALYFCASSGEGRTDTQYFGPGTRLTVL.

The DNA of the CDR3 is TGTGCCAGCAGTTGGGGGACAGGGTTTGGCTACACCTTC. Translated, it gives CASSWGTGFGYTF. The chain is built from TRBV6-5 and TRBJ1-2, with 9 bases lining up with TRBD1. The CDR3 runs 13 residues. Looked up from germline, CDR1 is MNHEY and CDR2 is SVGAGI. After removal of 4 bases from V and 7 bases from J, the junction contained 4 bases not matched to a gene.

The V gene is TRBV18, the J gene TRBJ1-1; D is uncertain. The CDR3 contains 14 residues. Looked up from germline, CDR1 is KGHSH and CDR2 is LQKENI. V was pared by 0 bases and J by 1 base, with 6 bases between. Written as DNA, the CDR3 is TGTGCCAGCTCACCACCGCAGCCGAACACTGAAGCTTTCTTT. This encodes CASSPPQPNTEAFF.

The V gene is TRBV19, the J gene TRBJ2-7, with D perhaps matching TRBD1 or TRBD2 (5 bases each). Germline CDR1 is LNHDA and CDR2 is SQIVND (reference sequence). V was pared by 6 bases and J by 6 bases, with 15 bases between. The CDR3 is 13 amino acids. Here the CDR3 DNA reads TGTGCCAGTAGGTCTAGAGGGGTGGGCGAGCAGTACTTC. Amino acids: CASRSRGVGEQYF.

This clone appeared a few times. The rearrangement links TRBV27 to TRBJ1-2; 7 bases align to TRBD1. The CDR3 runs 14 residues. Germline lookup yields CDR1 MNHEY and CDR2 SMNVEV (reference sequence). V trimming: 3 bases; J trimming: 5 bases; junction bases outside the gene matches: 6. CDR3 protein: CASSFSTGRYGYTF. The CDR3 region has the DNA TGTGCCAGCAGTTTCTCGACAGGGCGATATGGCTACACCTTC.

CDR3 nucleotide sequence: TGTGCCAGCAGCTTACACTCCCACGGGAGGGTGGCCTATGGCTACACCTTC. It yields the protein CASSLHSHGRVAYGYTF. The gene calls are TRBV11-2 and TRBJ1-2; D unclear. V lost 2 bases and J lost 4, with 20 bases in between. Per germline, CDR1 SGHAT and CDR2 FQNNGV. This CDR3 contains 17 residues. The whole variable domain, remainder taken from reference TRBV11-2 and TRBJ1-2, is EAGVAQSPRYKIIEKRQSVAFWCNPISGHATLYWYQQILGQGPKLLIQFQNNGVVDDSQLPKDRFSAERLKGVDSTLKIQPAKLEDSAVYLCASSLHSHGRVAYGYTFGSGTRLTVV.

This sequence joins TRBV7-9 and TRBJ1-5; a weak D match, TRBD1 (5 bases). V was cut by 5 bases and J by 7 bases, with 24 bases left in between. The germline V gene encodes CDR1 SEHNR and CDR2 FQNEAQ (reference sequence). The CDR3 spans 17 residues. The DNA for the CDR3 is TGTGCCAGCAGCGATGGATGCGGACACCCTATCAGGCAGCCCCAGCATTTT. Encoded protein: CASSDGCGHPIRQPQHF.

The chain carries TRBV5-5 and TRBJ1-2; D perhaps matches TRBD1 (6 bases). This CDR3 region has 20 residues. The germline V and J ends were trimmed by 0 bases and 0 bases, with 24 bases remaining between them. Germline values: CDR1 SGHKS, CDR2 YYEKEE (reference sequence). The CDR3 DNA reads as TGTGCCAGCAGCTTGGGAGGAGGGGGATTAAGGCAGGTGGCTAACTATGGCTACACCTTC. It codes for CASSLGGGGLRQVANYGYTF.

The V and J genes are TRBV11-2 and TRBJ2-5; D assignment may be TRBD1 or TRBD2 (7 bases each). The CDR3 consists of 15 residues. Deletions cut 2 bases from V and 5 bases from J, with 15 bases between. Germline V gives CDR1 SGHAT, CDR2 FQNNGV. CDR3 in DNA: TGTGCCAGCAGCTTATTATCAGGGGGGGATGAGACCCAGTACTTC. It encodes CASSLLSGGDETQYF.

This chain joins TRBV5-1 and TRBJ2-7, with D possibly matching TRBD1 (5 bases). The CDR3 runs 15 residues. Germline assignment: CDR1 SGHRS and CDR2 YFSETQ. V was clipped by 6 bases and J by 0 bases, with 16 bases between them. The DNA for the CDR3 is TGCGCCAGCACCCTAATCAGGGATTGCTCCTACGAGCAGTACTTC. This gives the protein CASTLIRDCSYEQYF.

The rearrangement uses TRBV5-8 and TRBJ2-5; D is unclear. Germline V lookup: CDR1 SGHTS, CDR2 YDEGEE. Trimming pared 1 base from V and 3 bases from J, leaving 7 bases between. The CDR3 covers 13 residues. CDR3 loop: CASSLRAKETQYF. Written as DNA, the CDR3 is TGTGCCAGCAGCTTGCGGGCGAAAGAGACCCAGTACTTC.

This clone was observed a single time. The V and J genes are TRBV4-3 and TRBJ2-1; 7 nucleotides agree with TRBD1. The trim removed 4 bases at V and 5 bases at J, leaving 2 bases unmatched. This CDR3 is 13 amino acids long. Germline CDR1 and CDR2: LGHNA and YSLEER. CDR3 sequence reads: CASSLGQHNEQFF. The CDR3 DNA is TGCGCCAGCAGCCTGGGACAGCACAATGAGCAGTTCTTC.

The CDR3 spells CASSPLGGSPLHF. Here the CDR3 DNA reads TGTGCCAGCAGCCCCTTGGGGGGCTCACCCCTCCACTTT. The V gene is TRBV7-2, the J gene TRBJ1-6; a weak D match, TRBD1 (6 bases). Trimming left V 5 bases short and J 10 bases short, with 12 bases between. There are 13 residues in the CDR3. From germline, CDR1 is SGHTA and CDR2 FQGNSA. Full variable domain (rest looked up from reference TRBV7-2 and TRBJ1-6): GAGVSQSPSNKVTEKGKDVELRCDPISGHTALYWYRQSLGQGLEFLIYFQGNSAPDKSGLPSDRFSAERTGGSVSTLTIQRTQQEDSAVYLCASSPLGGSPLHFGNGTRLTVT.

The chain employs TRBV7-9 and TRBJ2-3; a weak D match, TRBD2 (5 bases). V shed 5 bases and J shed 0 bases, with 15 bases lying between them. This CDR3 is built from 16 residues. CDR1 and CDR2 (germline): SEHNR, FQNEAQ (reference sequence). CDR3 in DNA: TGTGCCAGCAGCCCTAATATTCCGGGGAGCACAGATACGCAGTATTTT. Its translation is CASSPNIPGSTDTQYF. Full variable domain (outside the CDR3, taken from reference TRBV7-9 and TRBJ2-3): DTGVSQNPRHKITKRGQNVTFRCDPISEHNRLYWYRQTLGQGPEFLTYFQNEAQLEKSRLLSDRFSAERPKGSFSTLEIQRTEQGDSAMYLCASSPNIPGSTDTQYFGPGTRLTVL.

The chain links TRBV7-9 to TRBJ2-1, with 13 nucleotides matching TRBD2. V was pared by 2 bases and J by 8 bases, with 12 bases of the junction left unmatched. Germline V lookup: CDR1 SEHNR, CDR2 FQNEAQ (reference sequence). The length of the CDR3 is 18 residues. Here the CDR3 reads CASSLTSGGAAGSDEQFF. Here the CDR3 DNA reads TGTGCCAGCAGCTTAACTAGCGGGGGGGCCGCGGGATCTGATGAGCAGTTCTTC.

The chain recombines TRBV2 with TRBJ2-7; no clear D gene. With 8 bases removed from V and 4 bases from J, the gap between germline ends came to 18 bases. This CDR3 region has 14 residues. Germline V lookup: CDR1 SNHLY, CDR2 FYNNEI. CDR3 DNA sequence: TGTGCCAGCTGCCCTAGGGCCACGGGTTACGAGCAGTACTTC. This sequence encodes CASCPRATGYEQYF.

This clone was seen a single time. The chain links TRBV25-1 to TRBJ2-4, with D possibly TRBD1 on 6 matching bases. Per the germline V gene, CDR1 is MGHDK and CDR2 is SYGVNS. The V gene lost 4 bases and the J gene lost 0 bases, with 13 bases spanning the gap. The CDR3 contains 16 residues. The CDR3 loop reads CASSGRTVIAKNIQYF. As DNA, the CDR3 is TGTGCCAGCAGTGGGCGGACAGTTATAGCCAAAAACATTCAGTACTTC.

The chain has TRBV6-5 and TRBJ2-2; the D is unclear. Germline V gene sequence: CDR1 MNHEY, CDR2 SVGAGI. This CDR3 contains 12 residues. V lost 5 bases, J lost 5 bases, and 6 bases lay in between. Here the CDR3 DNA reads TGTGCCAGCAGTCGACATACCGGGGAGCTGTTTTTT. Its protein is CASSRHTGELFF.

This clone has just a few counts. DNA of the CDR3: TGTGCCAGCAGCAAAGGGGAACAGTTGAACACTGAAGCTTTCTTT. Translation: CASSKGEQLNTEAFF. This rearrangement joins TRBV21-1 to TRBJ1-1. TRBV21-1 is a pseudogene. The CDR3 contains 15 residues.

The genes are TRBV10-3 and TRBJ2-1; 7 bases line up with TRBD2. Trimming took 3 bases from V and 6 from J; bases not matched to a gene: 5. The CDR3 contains 14 residues. Germline assignment: CDR1 ENHRY and CDR2 SYGVKD. For the CDR3, the DNA is TGTGCCATCAGTGACGGAGCGGGGAGCAATGAGCAGTTCTTC. Amino acids: CAISDGAGSNEQFF.

For the CDR3, the DNA is TGCAGCGTTGAAGACAGGGGTCGGGACGAGCAGTACTTC. Encoded protein: CSVEDRGRDEQYF. The chain has TRBV29-1 and TRBJ2-7, with D possibly TRBD1 on 6 matching bases. CDR3 length equals 13 residues. Germline V gene sequence: CDR1 SQVTM, CDR2 ANQGSEA. V was shortened by 0 bases and J by 5 bases, with 11 bases between the two germline ends.

The CDR3 reads CASSPNRGASGYTF. As DNA, the CDR3 is TGTGCCAGCAGTCCAAACCGTGGGGCGAGTGGCTACACCTTC. The chain couples TRBV9 to TRBJ1-2; D might be TRBD1 (5 bases). Per the germline V gene, CDR1 is SGDLS and CDR2 is YYNGEE. V lost 5 bases and J lost 7, with 18 bases in between. The CDR3 length is 14 residues.

The chain couples TRBV5-6 to TRBJ2-7; a possible D gene is TRBD2 (5 bases). CDR3 length equals 15 residues. V was cut by 1 base and J by 1 base, with 12 bases left in between. CDR1 and CDR2 from the germline V gene are SGHDT and YYEEEE. CDR3 protein: CASSLRGFFSYEQYF. The CDR3, as DNA: TGTGCCAGCAGCTTGCGGGGATTTTTTTCCTACGAGCAGTACTTC.